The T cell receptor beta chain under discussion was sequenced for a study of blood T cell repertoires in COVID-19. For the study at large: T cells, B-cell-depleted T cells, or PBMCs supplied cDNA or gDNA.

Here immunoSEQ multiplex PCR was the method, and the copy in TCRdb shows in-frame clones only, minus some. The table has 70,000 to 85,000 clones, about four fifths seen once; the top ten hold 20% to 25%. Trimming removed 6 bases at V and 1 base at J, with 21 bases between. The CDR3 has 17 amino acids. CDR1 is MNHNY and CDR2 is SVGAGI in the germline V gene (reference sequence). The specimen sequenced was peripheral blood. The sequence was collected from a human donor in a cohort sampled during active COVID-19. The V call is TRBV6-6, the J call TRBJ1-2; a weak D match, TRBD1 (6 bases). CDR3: CASSRTLLGGSNYGYTF. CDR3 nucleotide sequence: TGTGCCAGCAGCCGAACTCTTTTAGGGGGTAGTAACTATGGCTACACCTTC.